This TCR beta chain appears in the sequencing data of a study of cytomegalovirus exposure and HLA in healthy donors. Study-wide background: T cells numbering around 200 million yielded 90 million to 140 million unique TCR beta sequences in an earlier analysis.

Study-wide findings and caveats: The study dropped some indistinguishable V segments, TRBV6-2 and TRBV6-3 among them.

It was with 60 Vbeta and 13 Jbeta primers that the PCR ran. The method was immunoSEQ multiplex PCR; TCRdb's version includes in-frame clones alone and lacks a portion of them. The data contain approximately 81,000 clones, around four fifths of them singletons. Points on this clone: Its antigen is as yet unknown.

V lost 0 bases to trimming and J lost 3 bases; unmatched junction nucleotides: 13. Per the germline V gene, CDR1 is SGHRS and CDR2 is YFSETQ. The CDR3 length is 18 residues. The J gene is TRBJ2-7, the V gene TRBV5-1, with 9 bases matching TRBD1. What was sequenced was PBMCs. The receptor's source is a man between 50 and 59 years old in good health and CMV-seropositive. CDR3 region: CASSLGGSGTGLYYEQYF. DNA for the CDR3: TGCGCCAGCAGCTTGGGAGGCTCCGGGACAGGGTTGTACTACGAGCAGTACTTC. The variable domain in full, completed from reference TRBV5-1 and TRBJ2-7, reads KAGVTQTPRYLIKTRGQQVTLSCSPISGHRSVSWYQQTPGQGLQFLFEYFSETQRNKGNFPGRFSGRQFSNSRSEMNVSTLELGDSALYLCASSLGGSGTGLYYEQYFGPGTRLTVT.